This entry is about one T cell receptor beta chain. As yet, its antigen is unknown. The germline V gene has CDR1 MNHEY and CDR2 SMNVEV (reference sequence). J was trimmed by 10 bases and V by 5 bases; bases with no gene match: 8. The CDR3 spans 14 residues. Some clones are missing from TCRdb's copy, which holds only in-frame ones; the method was immunoSEQ multiplex PCR. The data contain approximately 7,200 clones, more than 75% of them singletons. This sample is part of a study of T cells in localized non-small cell lung cancer. Study results and limitations: Elevated blood T cell density was associated with longer overall survival. Only one tumor region was sequenced, so heterogeneity remains possible. Across samples, adjacent lung featured a median approximately 56 of the top 100 tumor clones. Uninvolved adjacent lung, not tumor, had the highest T cell clonality.

The sequence was collected from a male donor aged 60 or over with stage III lung adenocarcinoma. The chain carries TRBV27 and TRBJ1-6; 7 bases map to TRBD1. The sequenced sample was peripheral blood, obtained before any cancer treatment. The CDR3 spells CASSPTGRWSPLHF. DNA of the CDR3: TGTGCCAGCAGTCCGACAGGGAGATGGTCACCCCTCCACTTT.